The 29 T cell receptor beta chains reported below all come from one sample, sequenced in a study of T cell responses to AZD1222 COVID-19 vaccine. This table comes from immunoSEQ multiplex PCR, and its TCRdb copy is limited to in-frame clones, with some not included. The sample carries approximately 140,000 clones, approximately 88% recorded once. Sequenced material: peripheral blood, taken on day 0 of AZD1222 vaccination. The origin of the receptors is an adult in good health.

The chain links TRBV5-1 to TRBJ1-5; D possibly corresponds to TRBD1 (6 bases). Germline assignment: CDR1 SGHRS and CDR2 YFSETQ. V dropped 4 bases and J dropped 2 bases, with 16 bases sitting between them. This CDR3 has 16 residues. The CDR3: CASSPSGAGGNQPQHF. In nucleotides, the CDR3 is TGCGCCAGCAGCCCCTCAGGGGCGGGCGGCAATCAGCCCCAGCATTTT.

The chain combines TRBV7-2 with TRBJ1-2; D not certain. Per germline, CDR1 SGHTA and CDR2 FQGNSA. This CDR3 region has 13 residues. Trimming left V 5 bases short and J 4 bases short, with 11 bases between. This CDR3 is CASSLLTSYGYTF. Here the CDR3 DNA reads TGTGCCAGCAGCCTATTAACGTCCTATGGCTACACCTTC.

This chain uses TRBV19 with TRBJ1-2; D ambiguous. Per germline, CDR1 LNHDA and CDR2 SQIVND (reference sequence). The CDR3 runs to 13 residues. Trimming removed 6 bases at V and 7 bases at J, with 15 bases between. The CDR3 here is CASRREVGRGYTF. The CDR3 bases are TGTGCCAGTAGGCGGGAGGTAGGTCGTGGCTACACCTTC.

The CDR3 DNA follows: TGTGCCAGCGAAAGGCAGGGGGGTGGCTACACCTTC. Protein: CASERQGGGYTF. J is TRBJ1-2 and V is TRBV2; 7 bases align to TRBD1. The CDR3 contains 12 residues. Germline V gene sequence: CDR1 SNHLY, CDR2 FYNNEI. The V gene end was trimmed by 8 bases and the J gene end by 7 bases; junction bases not matched to a gene: 7.

This clone appeared a single time. V usage is TRBV27 and J usage is TRBJ1-2; 8 bases match TRBD1. The V and J ends lost 2 bases and 3 bases, in that order; junction bases with no gene match: 5. Germline values: CDR1 MNHEY, CDR2 SMNVEV (reference sequence). There are 15 residues in the CDR3. The CDR3 reads CASSLNRGGDYGYTF. For the CDR3, the DNA is TGTGCCAGCAGTTTAAACAGGGGGGGGGACTATGGCTACACCTTC.

This clone was seen a handful of times. V and J are TRBV30 and TRBJ2-7, with 8 bases matching TRBD1. The CDR3 length is 15 residues. Unmatched junction bases numbered 11, after V lost 2 bases and J lost 5 bases. The germline gives CDR1 GTSNPN, CDR2 SVGIG (reference sequence). The CDR3 region has the DNA TGTGCCTGGAGTCTCGAACCGGGACAGGACCACGAGCAGTACTTC. Its translation: CAWSLEPGQDHEQYF.

The CDR3, as DNA: TGTGCCAGCACCCCCGCACGATCGGGGAACACTGAAGCTTTCTTT. It encodes CASTPARSGNTEAFF. The V and J genes are TRBV7-9 and TRBJ1-1; D remains unclear. Trimming removed 7 bases from V and 1 base from J, with 16 bases in between. In germline, CDR1 is SEHNR, CDR2 FQNEAQ (reference sequence). The CDR3 loop spans 15 amino acids.

V and J are TRBV5-1 and TRBJ1-1; D not certain. Germline-derived CDR1 and CDR2 are SGHRS and YFSETQ. The CDR3 extends over 14 amino acids. Trimming cost V 4 bases and J 0 bases, with 10 bases left between them. CDR3 sequence (DNA): TGCGCCAGCAGCAATCGGGAGATGAACACTGAAGCTTTCTTT. Its protein is CASSNREMNTEAFF.

V gene TRBV6-4 combines with J gene TRBJ1-2; no definite D call. Germline lookup yields CDR1 MRHNA and CDR2 SNTAGT. V was clipped by 6 bases and J by 8 bases, with 22 bases between them. The length of the CDR3 is 15 residues. For the CDR3, the DNA is TGTGCCAGCAGCCTAGGCGGTGGATCCTACAGAGGCTACACCTTC. It translates to CASSLGGGSYRGYTF.

The chain carries TRBV7-3 and TRBJ2-5; 8 nucleotides agree with TRBD2. The CDR3 sequence is 16 residues long. Trimming removed 5 bases from V and 5 bases from J; junction bases left unmatched: 13. The germline V gene has CDR1 SGHTA and CDR2 FQGTGA. The CDR3 nucleotides are TGTGCCAGCAGCCCCGTCACGGGGGGGCCTTGGGAGACCCAGTACTTC. Residues: CASSPVTGGPWETQYF.

The chain links TRBV11-1 to TRBJ1-2, with TRBD1 as a possible D gene (6 bases). The CDR3 length is 13 residues. CDR1 is SGHAT and CDR2 is FQDESV in the germline V gene (reference sequence). V gave up 6 bases and J gave up 5 bases, with 13 bases separating them. The CDR3 nucleotides read TGTGCCAGCAGTTCACAGGGATCTTATGGCTACACCTTC. Its translation is CASSSQGSYGYTF. The entire variable domain, with the rest obtained from reference TRBV11-1 and TRBJ1-2, is as follows: EAEVAQSPRYKITEKSQAVAFWCDPISGHATLYWYRQILGQGPELLVQFQDESVVDDSQLPKDRFSAERLKGVDSTLKIQPAELGDSAMYLCASSSQGSYGYTFGSGTRLTVV.

This sequence joins TRBV3-1 (or the pseudogene TRBV3-2) and TRBJ1-1; possibly TRBD1 for D (5 bases). The CDR3 contains 16 residues. Germline V gives CDR1 LGHDT, CDR2 YNNKEL (reference sequence). Between the trimmed V and J ends, which lost 6 bases and 0 bases, there was a span of 17 bases. The DNA of the CDR3 is TGTGCCAGCAGTAAGACAGCGACACGCTTGAACACTGAAGCTTTCTTT. Translating it yields CASSKTATRLNTEAFF.

This chain uses TRBV9 with TRBJ2-2, with no clear D. With 0 bases removed from V and 0 bases from J, the gap between germline ends came to 6 bases. The CDR3 contains 15 residues. Per germline, CDR1 SGDLS and CDR2 YYNGEE. CDR3 amino acids: CASSVAQANTGELFF. In DNA form, the CDR3 reads TGTGCCAGCAGCGTAGCTCAAGCGAACACCGGGGAGCTGTTTTTT.

This chain connects TRBV18 to TRBJ1-5; a possible D gene is TRBD1 (6 bases). CDR1 and CDR2 (germline): KGHSH, LQKENI. The CDR3 is 14 amino acids. V was shortened by 6 bases and J by 0 bases, with 9 bases between the two germline ends. CDR3: CASSDSYSNQPQHF. CDR3 in DNA: TGTGCCAGCTCGGACAGTTATAGCAATCAGCCCCAGCATTTT.

The chain couples TRBV7-2 to TRBJ2-7; possibly TRBD1 or TRBD2 for D (5 bases each). The CDR3 has 13 residues. The V gene lost 6 bases and the J gene lost 2 bases, with 11 bases spanning the gap. The germline gives CDR1 SGHTA, CDR2 FQGNSA. The CDR3 DNA is TGTGCCAGCAGTACAGGAGGACCCTACGAGCAGTACTTC. Translated: CASSTGGPYEQYF.

This clone has more than one count but fewer than ten. V gene TRBV6-2 or TRBV6-3 combines with J gene TRBJ1-5, with 11 bases aligning to TRBD1. The CDR3 contains 18 residues. V shed 2 bases and J 5 bases; nucleotides not matched to a gene: 11. Germline CDR1 MNHEY, CDR2 SVGEGT. The CDR3 here is CASSYHPDRGQVHQPQHF. CDR3 nucleotides: TGTGCCAGCAGTTACCACCCGGACAGGGGGCAGGTTCATCAGCCCCAGCATTTT.

The rearrangement joins TRBV28 to TRBJ2-7, with 9 bases identical to TRBD1. V lost 5 bases to trimming and J lost 6 bases; unmatched junction nucleotides: 5. The CDR3 runs to 13 residues. Germline V gives CDR1 MDHEN, CDR2 SYDVKM. CDR3 sequence (DNA): TGTGCCAGCAGTATATCGGACAGGGGCGAGCAGTACTTC. This sequence encodes CASSISDRGEQYF. The full variable domain, in which reference TRBV28 and TRBJ2-7 provide the parts outside the CDR3, is DVKVTQSSRYLVKRTGEKVFLECVQDMDHENMFWYRQDPGLGLRLIYFSYDVKMKEKGDIPEGYSVSREKKERFSLILESASTNQTSMYLCASSISDRGEQYFGPGTRLTVT.

A few counts support this clone. This chain joins TRBV18 and TRBJ2-2; D may be TRBD1 or TRBD2 (5 bases each). Deletions cut 3 bases from V and 7 bases from J, with 18 bases between. The CDR3 runs to 16 residues. The germline V gene encodes CDR1 KGHSH and CDR2 LQKENI. The CDR3 loop is CASSPGDRRLSGELFF. In DNA, the CDR3 is TGTGCCAGCTCACCGGGGGACCGCCGTTTAAGCGGGGAGCTGTTTTTT.

This clone was recorded only once. The chain is built from TRBV5-6 and TRBJ1-5; D ambiguous. Trimming cost V 0 bases and J 7 bases, with 14 bases left between them. In germline, CDR1 is SGHDT, CDR2 YYEEEE. This CDR3 is 15 amino acids long. The CDR3 sequence: CASSLGRPRGQPQHF. The CDR3 bases are TGTGCCAGCAGCTTGGGACGACCCCGCGGCCAGCCCCAGCATTTT.

The rearrangement uses TRBV7-3 and TRBJ1-1, with D uncertain. Trimming shortened V by 3 bases and J by 0 bases, and 14 bases separated the two germline ends. CDR1 SGHTA and CDR2 FQGTGA come from the germline V gene. This CDR3 contains 16 residues. The CDR3 region has the DNA TGTGCCAGCAGCTTCCGGGCGGGTTCTTTGAACACTGAAGCTTTCTTT. This sequence encodes CASSFRAGSLNTEAFF. The entire variable domain, with the rest obtained from reference TRBV7-3 and TRBJ1-1, is as follows: GAGVSQTPSNKVTEKGKYVELRCDPISGHTALYWYRQSLGQGPEFLIYFQGTGAADDSGLPNDRFFAVRPEGSVSTLKIQRTERGDSAVYLCASSFRAGSLNTEAFFGQGTRLTVV.

The CDR3 nucleotides are TGCGCCAGCAGCTTTGTCCGGGACTTGGGCGAGCAGTACTTC. The encoded protein is CASSFVRDLGEQYF. This sequence joins TRBV5-1 and TRBJ2-7, with TRBD2 as a possible D gene (6 bases). V was cut by 2 bases and J by 6 bases, with 15 bases left in between. Germline V lookup: CDR1 SGHRS, CDR2 YFSETQ. There are 14 residues in the CDR3.

This chain connects TRBV7-7 to TRBJ2-1; D is possibly TRBD1 (5 bases). V was trimmed by 1 base and J by 3 bases, leaving 10 bases between them. CDR3 size: 15 residues. Per the germline V gene, CDR1 is SSHAT and CDR2 is FNYEAQ (reference sequence). DNA of the CDR3: TGTGCCAGCAGCTTAGAGGTGGGGCTCTACAATGAGCAGTTCTTC. Its translation is CASSLEVGLYNEQFF.

The chain joins TRBV3-1 (or the pseudogene TRBV3-2) to TRBJ1-5; unclear D gene. The CDR3 is made up of 13 amino acids. V was shortened by 0 bases and J by 3 bases, with 3 bases between the two germline ends. CDR1 and CDR2 (germline): LGHDT, YNNKEL (reference sequence). Here the CDR3 DNA reads TGTGCCAGCAGCCAAGATCTCAATCAGCCCCAGCATTTT. Residues: CASSQDLNQPQHF.

This sequence joins TRBV7-9 and TRBJ2-3, with TRBD2 matching 7 bases. CDR3 length: 14 residues. V trimming: 5 bases; J trimming: 7 bases; junction bases outside the gene matches: 9. Germline V lookup: CDR1 SEHNR, CDR2 FQNEAQ (reference sequence). Here the CDR3 reads CASSLLSGTNTQYF. The DNA for the CDR3 is TGTGCCAGCAGCCTACTCTCCGGGACTAATACGCAGTATTTT.

In this sample, this clone turned up once. V gene TRBV6-4 combines with J gene TRBJ2-5; 12 bases map to TRBD2. After removal of 5 bases from V and 5 bases from J, the junction contained 6 bases not matched to a gene. This CDR3 contains 15 residues. Germline V lookup: CDR1 MRHNA, CDR2 SNTAGT. The CDR3 is CASSRTSGEGETQYF. Here the CDR3 DNA reads TGTGCCAGCAGTCGGACTAGCGGGGAGGGGGAGACCCAGTACTTC.

This chain links TRBV9 with TRBJ1-2; D unresolved. V was cut by 0 bases and J by 1 base, with 16 bases left in between. Germline loops: CDR1 SGDLS, CDR2 YYNGEE. The CDR3 has 17 amino acids. The CDR3: CASSVAGSGGSNYGYTF. The CDR3, as DNA: TGTGCCAGCAGCGTAGCTGGCTCGGGTGGCAGTAACTATGGCTACACCTTC.

The chain has TRBV11-2 and TRBJ2-3; D might be TRBD2 (7 bases). The CDR3 loop spans 16 amino acids. Germline values: CDR1 SGHAT, CDR2 FQNNGV. V lost 3 bases and J 5 bases, leaving 18 bases between the germline ends. CDR3 amino acids: CASSFIRGAGEDTQYF. The CDR3 DNA follows: TGTGCCAGCAGCTTCATACGGGGGGCCGGGGAAGATACGCAGTATTTT. Looking up the rest from reference TRBV11-2 and TRBJ2-3 gives the full variable domain: EAGVAQSPRYKIIEKRQSVAFWCNPISGHATLYWYQQILGQGPKLLIQFQNNGVVDDSQLPKDRFSAERLKGVDSTLKIQPAKLEDSAVYLCASSFIRGAGEDTQYFGPGTRLTVL.

This rearrangement joins TRBV5-1 to TRBJ1-1; a possible D gene is TRBD1 (5 bases). The germline V gene encodes CDR1 SGHRS and CDR2 YFSETQ. Trimming cost V 4 bases and J 1 base, with 14 bases left between them. The CDR3 loop spans 15 amino acids. The CDR3 loop is CASSRLGERNTEAFF. Here the CDR3 DNA reads TGCGCCAGCAGCCGGCTAGGGGAGAGGAACACTGAAGCTTTCTTT.

The genes are TRBV4-1 and TRBJ1-4, with D possibly matching TRBD1 (5 bases). The CDR3 consists of 16 residues. Trimming shortened V by 1 base and J by 7 bases, and 16 bases separated the two germline ends. Germline lookup yields CDR1 MGHRA and CDR2 YSYEKL. The CDR3 sequence: CASSQASGAGIEKLFF. CDR3 sequence (DNA): TGCGCCAGCAGCCAAGCCTCTGGGGCAGGGATTGAAAAACTGTTTTTT.